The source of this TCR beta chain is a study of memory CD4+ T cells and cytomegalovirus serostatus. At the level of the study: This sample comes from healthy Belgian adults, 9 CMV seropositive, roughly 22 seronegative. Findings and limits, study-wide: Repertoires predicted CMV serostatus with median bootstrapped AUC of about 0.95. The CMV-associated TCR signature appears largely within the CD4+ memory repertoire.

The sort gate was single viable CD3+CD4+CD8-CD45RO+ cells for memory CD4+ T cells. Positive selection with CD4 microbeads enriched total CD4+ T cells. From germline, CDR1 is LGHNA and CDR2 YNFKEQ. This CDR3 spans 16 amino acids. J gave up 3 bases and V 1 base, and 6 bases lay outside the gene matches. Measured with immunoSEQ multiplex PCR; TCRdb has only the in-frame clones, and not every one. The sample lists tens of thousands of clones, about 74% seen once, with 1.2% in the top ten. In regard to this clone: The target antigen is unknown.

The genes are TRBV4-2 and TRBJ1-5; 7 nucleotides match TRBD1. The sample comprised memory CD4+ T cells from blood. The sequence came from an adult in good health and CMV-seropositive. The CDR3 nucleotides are TGTGCCAGCAGCCAAGGACAGGGTCCGGTCAATCAGCCCCAGCATTTT. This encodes CASSQGQGPVNQPQHF.